The clone carrying this T cell receptor (beta chain) was picked up many times. Its antigen remains unknown. Germline CDR1 reads MNHEY; CDR2 reads SVGAGI. CDR3 size: 13 residues. V was cut by 2 bases and J by 4 bases, with 9 bases left in between. This sample is part of a study of blood T cells in healthy people across ages. Study observations and caveats: TCR beta diversity per million T cells fell roughly linearly with age. With donor CMV status unknown, expanded clonotype changes were possibly confounded.

For the second PCR, which ran for roughly 6 to 11 cycles, a sample-barcoded 5' primer and a J-beta primer mix were used. MiXCR was run by TCRdb on the 5' RACE reads, yielding one entry per CDR3 protein. The sample has about 1.6 million distinct CDR3 sequences; about 32% are singletons. There were healthy Caucasian individuals from Russia, aged 6 to 90, serving as donors. V is TRBV6-5 and J is TRBJ2-7; D might be TRBD2 (5 bases). The specimen sequenced was blood. The TCR comes from a woman aged 25 to 39 in good health. The CDR3 sequence: CASSYGGSYEQYF. DNA of the CDR3: TGTGCCAGCAGTTACGGAGGCAGTTACGAGCAGTACTTC.